The T cell receptor (beta chain) described here comes from a study of CD8 T cells in ankylosing spondylitis (TCRdb year 2017). In the study overall: T cell receptor beta repertoires were profiled in healthy donors and ankylosing spondylitis patients so that disease-linked TCR variants could be found. The full study cohort was made up of under 30 ankylosing spondylitis patients and over 90 healthy donors. Peripheral blood samples were taken, and synovial fluid was additionally collected from ankylosing spondylitis patients. Study-wide findings and limitations: The disease-linked clones were reported as significantly enriched in matched synovial fluid samples from ankylosing spondylitis patients. In peripheral blood, the disease-linked clones were found at relatively low frequencies and had a CD8+ phenotype. Blood from ankylosing spondylitis patients appeared to be characterized by a TCR beta motif composed of eight highly homologous amino acid variants. Some of the motif variants had been reported before in the synovial fluid and blood of reactive arthritis patients, a finding that suggests common disease-initiation mechanisms.

This clonotype appeared many times. It has no known antigen specificity. No qualities accompany the bases; no much larger clone lies one base away. Data came from an Illumina HiSeq 2500. TCR beta libraries were prepared by quantitative 5'-RACE with molecular barcodes. Processing in the source paper ran as follows. A new computational method, built on a probabilistic model of VDJ rearrangement, was used to identify disease-linked TCR variants. TCRdb passed the public sequencing reads through fastp at Q25 and MiXCR, retaining productive beta sequences. CDR3 protein duplicates are merged, each entry listing the most common genes and DNA. The V and J calls and clone size come from TCRdb's table, not from the authors' own analysis. This sample lists approximately 220,000 distinct CDR3 sequences; around 25% were detected once. Around 6.3% of the sample is taken by the ten largest. The CDR3 starts with the cysteine, ends with the phenylalanine, and has 15 residues. The sequence is cut down to CDR3 DNA, 45 bases in frame from base 1. V trim: 6 bases; J trim: 3 bases; unmatched bases: 7.

Recombination connected TRBV12-3 or TRBV12-4 to TRBJ2-1; 8 bases in the junction line up with TRBD1. Sample: blood, either unsorted or a sorted T cell fraction (not recorded which). The receptor's source is a male donor with ankylosing spondylitis or in good health (not recorded which). The nucleotides read TGTGCCAGCAGCCCGAGTACAGGGGGCTACAATGAGCAGTTCTTC. Its protein reads: CASSPSTGGYNEQFF.